This is a list of T cell receptor beta chains from one sample in a study of shared clonotypes between healthy human individuals. Sequencing was performed with immunoSEQ multiplex PCR; in TCRdb, only in-frame clones are kept and a portion is missing. This sample yields hundreds of thousands of clones, of which around 78% are seen a single time; around 2% belongs to the top ten. The source material was memory CD4+ T cells sorted from blood. Receptor source: a woman in her twenties or thirties in good health. Each CDR3 is given with its conserved first and last residue. D genes are given only for firm matches. Only some rows state a clone size, as once, few, many or a class for expanded clones.

j_gene | abundance | d_gene | v_gene | CDR3aa | CDR3nt
TRBJ1-5 | NA | TRBD1 | TRBV2 | CASSRDRGSNQPQHF | TGTGCCAGCAGTCGCGACAGGGGGTCCAATCAGCCCCAGCATTTT
TRBJ1-5 | NA | NA | TRBV27 | CASSAQGNSNQPQHF | TGTGCCAGCAGTGCACAGGGAAATAGCAATCAGCCCCAGCATTTT
TRBJ2-7 | NA | NA | TRBV10-2 | CASSETSLRDEQYF | TGCGCCAGCAGTGAGACTAGTCTTAGGGACGAGCAGTACTTC
TRBJ2-7 | NA | TRBD1 | TRBV5-1 | CASSRTGGSYEQYF | TGCGCCAGCAGCCGCACAGGGGGCTCCTACGAGCAGTACTTC
TRBJ2-7 | NA | TRBD1 | TRBV4-1 | CASSQDKGGGPLEQYF | TGCGCCAGCAGCCAAGATAAAGGGGGCGGGCCCCTCGAGCAGTACTTC
TRBJ2-7 | NA | NA | TRBV5-1 | CASSFGQEGSREQYF | TGCGCCAGCAGCTTCGGACAGGAGGGATCTCGGGAGCAGTACTTC
TRBJ2-3 | NA | NA | TRBV6-4 | CASSATVASTDTQYF | TGTGCCAGCAGTGCCACGGTCGCTAGCACAGATACGCAGTATTTT
TRBJ2-1 | many | NA | TRBV10-1 | CASSETGTHSYNEQFF | TGCGCCAGCAGTGAGACCGGGACACACTCCTACAATGAGCAGTTCTTC
TRBJ1-2 | NA | NA | TRBV19 | CASQRQQGLYGYTF | TGTGCCAGTCAACGTCAACAGGGACTCTATGGCTACACCTTC
TRBJ2-5 | NA | TRBD2 | TRBV7-2 | CASSLRLAGGPGTQYF | TGTGCCAGCAGCCTCCGACTAGCGGGAGGACCGGGGACCCAGTACTTC
TRBJ1-4 | NA | NA | TRBV30 | CAWTEGSREKLFF | TGTGCCTGGACCGAGGGTTCGAGAGAAAAACTGTTTTTT
TRBJ1-2 | NA | NA | TRBV18 | CASSLTASYGYTF | TGTGCCAGCTCACTCACAGCTTCCTATGGCTACACCTTC
TRBJ1-1 | NA | NA | TRBV30 | CAWSGLYSEAFF | TGTGCCTGGAGTGGACTCTACTCCGAAGCTTTCTTT
TRBJ1-1 | few | NA | TRBV28 | CASTLRGLERAFF | TGTGCCAGCACTCTACGAGGGTTAGAAAGAGCTTTCTTT
TRBJ2-7 | NA | NA | TRBV20-1 | CSARDFYEQYF | TGCAGTGCTAGAGACTTCTACGAGCAGTACTTC
TRBJ2-4 | NA | TRBD1 | TRBV2 | CASSLTGVGEKVQNIQYF | TGTGCCAGCAGTCTAACAGGGGTTGGCGAGAAGGTGCAAAACATTCAGTACTTC
TRBJ2-7 | once | NA | TRBV7-2 | CASRPQTSSYEQYF | TGTGCCAGCAGACCCCAAACTAGCTCCTACGAGCAGTACTTC
TRBJ2-7 | few | TRBD2 | TRBV6-1 | CASSGAETSGRYEQYF | TGTGCCAGCAGTGGCGCTGAAACTAGCGGAAGATACGAGCAGTACTTC
TRBJ2-3 | NA | NA | TRBV5-5 | CASSTLRTVSTDTQYF | TGTGCCAGCAGCACCCTACGGACCGTATCCACAGATACGCAGTATTTT
TRBJ2-2 | few | TRBD2 | TRBV29-1 | CSAGGSSGELFF | TGCAGCGCCGGGGGGAGCTCCGGGGAGCTGTTTTTT
TRBJ2-1 | NA | NA | TRBV9 | CASSVQRQGNNEQFF | TGTGCCAGCAGCGTACAAAGGCAAGGGAACAATGAGCAGTTCTTC
TRBJ2-7 | NA | TRBD2 | TRBV27 | CASASGRASYEQYF | TGTGCCAGCGCTAGCGGGAGGGCCTCCTACGAGCAGTACTTC
TRBJ2-5 | NA | TRBD1 | TRBV25-1 | CASREDRGGKTQYF | TGTGCCAGCAGAGAGGACAGGGGAGGGAAGACCCAGTACTTC
TRBJ1-5 | NA | NA | TRBV6-5 | CASSYSMGPNQPQHF | TGTGCCAGCAGTTACTCGATGGGTCCCAATCAGCCCCAGCATTTT
TRBJ2-7 | NA | TRBD2 | TRBV5-1 | CASSLAGTSGRRLHEQYF | TGCGCCAGCAGCTTGGCCGGGACTAGCGGGAGAAGGCTCCACGAGCAGTACTTC
TRBJ2-3 | NA | NA | TRBV19 | CASSLGAVSTDTQYF | TGTGCCAGTAGCCTGGGAGCGGTTAGCACAGATACGCAGTATTTT
TRBJ2-3 | NA | TRBD2 | TRBV13 | CASSRSGTLGPDTQYF | TGTGCCAGCAGCCGAAGCGGGACCCTGGGTCCAGATACGCAGTATTTT
TRBJ2-7 | NA | TRBD2 | TRBV2 | CASTKRENYEQYF | TGTGCCAGCACCAAGCGGGAGAATTACGAGCAGTACTTC
TRBJ2-5 | NA | NA | TRBV7-3 | CASSNFRETQYF | TGTGCCAGCAGCAATTTCCGAGAGACCCAGTACTTC
TRBJ1-5 | NA | NA | TRBV27 | CASSFSGSQPQHF | TGTGCCAGCAGTTTTAGCGGGAGTCAGCCCCAGCATTTT
TRBJ2-2 | NA | NA | TRBV19 | CASSKTDGGELFF | TGTGCCAGTAGTAAAACGGACGGCGGGGAGCTGTTTTTT